The text below deals with one T cell receptor beta chain. Its antigen is unidentified. Using immunoSEQ multiplex PCR, the repertoire was profiled, and TCRdb retains in-frame clones only, with some absent. The data contain 150,000 or so clones, roughly nine tenths of them seen just once; the ten biggest clones take up more than 5.5%. This specimen belongs to a study of T cell responses to AZD1222 COVID-19 vaccine. Study-level findings and limits: Possibly, clonal diversity was underestimated; donors were largely white British and included more females. Regions left unmutated in variants are reportedly the target of nearly half of spike-specific TCRs. Seropositivity was recorded at baseline in only six AZD1222 recipients.

The V gene lost 6 bases and the J gene lost 6 bases, with 14 bases spanning the gap. The CDR3 has 13 residues. Germline-derived CDR1 and CDR2 are SGHVS and FQNEAQ. The sequence derives from an adult in good health. The J gene is TRBJ1-2, the V gene TRBV7-8; possible D gene TRBD1, 6 bases. Source: peripheral blood, taken on day 0 of MenACWY control vaccination. The CDR3 coding sequence is TGTGCCAGCAGGCCCGGGACAACCGATGGCTACACCTTC. Its protein is CASRPGTTDGYTF.